This T cell receptor beta chain was identified in a study of T cells in Graves' hyperthyroidism and ophthalmopathy. This clonotype has only a few counts. The target antigen is unknown. Uncontrolled infection, other autoimmune disease, pregnancy or lactation disqualified patients from enrolment. Study results and limitations: Within blood appeared most thyroid clonotypes that had expanded above 0.001.

It was RNA transcripts that yielded the amplified TCR beta CDR3 regions. The HTBI set primed first-round TCR CDR3 RT-PCR. TCRdb re-called the multiplex PCR reads through MiXCR, storing one row per CDR3 protein. This table has hundreds of thousands of distinct CDR3 sequences, more than 30% appearing once. Sequencing was done on a sample of blood. The receptor comes from a man aged 18 to 29 with Graves' hyperthyroidism.

In DNA, the CDR3 is TGTGCCAGCAGTTACTTAGAACCGCAGGGGAATGAAAAACTGTTTTTT. Translating it yields CASSYLEPQGNEKLFF. The chain carries TRBV6-6 and TRBJ1-4, with a weak D call TRBD1 (6 bases). The length of the CDR3 is 16 residues. Germline CDR1 is MNHNY and CDR2 is SVGAGI (reference sequence). Trimming shortened V by 1 base and J by 5 bases, and 14 bases separated the two germline ends.